This T cell receptor beta chain was sequenced in a study of T cell responses to AZD1222 COVID-19 vaccine (dated by TCRdb to the early 2020s). Turning to the overall study: AZD1222 recipients whose second dose came at about 4 weeks and those whose second dose came at about 12 weeks were combined into one group, since spike-specific TCR depth and breadth did not differ between the two schedules. TCR sequencing covered 230 to 250 trial participants: 207 given two doses of AZD1222 and around 26 given two doses of MenACWY control vaccine. Trial participants were enrolled into age subgroups of 18-55, 56-69 and 70-plus years, which contained around 140, 26 and 57 TCR-sequenced participants, respectively. Findings and caveats that apply to the study as a whole: In the small 56-69-year group, the increase in depth fell short of significance, most likely because of low power. Vaccine-associated CD4 TCRs spanned the whole spike protein, with dominant responses in regions 160-218 and 743-854. Epitopes outside the regions mutated in the B.1.351 and B.1.1.7 variants were reportedly recognized by nearly half of the unique spike-specific TCRs. After two AZD1222 doses, both the breadth and the depth of spike-specific TCRs were significantly higher than at day 0 and than in MenACWY recipients. Because no samples from the day 14 peak response were available, repertoires could be characterized only after the peak T cell response. Participants were mostly white British and included more females than males, and it was suggested by the authors that clonal diversity may have been underestimated. Conclusions about previously exposed vaccinees were limited because only six or seven AZD1222 recipients were SARS-CoV-2 seropositive at baseline.

The time point label of this sample denotes: baseline before first vaccination. Vaccinee samples were obtained from the UK trials COV001 and COV002, which included a single-blind randomized controlled phase 2/3 trial of AZD1222 (ChAdOx1 nCoV-19) in healthy adults. For TCRbeta chain sequencing, PBMC samples were collected from trial participants at day 0 and at day 28 after the second dose. The CDR3 regions of human TCRbeta chains were analyzed by immunosequencing. On the authors' methods: TCRs in the repertoires were matched against a reference library of SARS-CoV-2-specific TCRs that had been generated with the MIRA antigen-specificity platform. Breadth meant the fraction of unique TCRs that were SARS-CoV-2-associated, whereas depth meant the fraction of total T cells that were SARS-CoV-2-associated. Using the MIRA data, every spike-specific TCR was mapped to the spike region that the TCR reacted to and assigned to either a CD4 or a CD8 class. Log10-transformed breadth and depth values were compared by one-way ANOVA with Sidak's multiple comparisons tests. The table was pulled from immuneACCESS by TCRdb, which kept in-frame rearrangements only. Such tables lose some clones; where checked, under half of the loss comes from unresolved V genes, and the rest has no known cause. V and J calls and clone size are those listed in that table; D and trimming were worked out from the DNA. For this sample the table gives roughly 100,000 clones, of which about 88% were detected only once. The top ten constitute about 9.1% of the sample.

This clone was detected ten times or more. Its cognate antigen has yet to be identified. No base-level quality is on record; no much larger clone is a single base apart. The trim is 4 bases for V and 3 bases for J, with a gap of 11 bases between the germline ends. Including cysteine and phenylalanine, the CDR3 has 13 amino acids. The CDR3 DNA has 39 bases and is translated from base 1. Sequences SGHDT (CDR1) and YYEEEE (CDR2) are obtained from the germline V gene. This specimen was peripheral blood, taken on day 0 of AZD1222 vaccination. The chain is made from TRBV5-6 and TRBJ2-7; the best D guess is TRBD2, with 6 bases matching. This sequence originates from an adult in good health. In nucleotides, the sequence is TGTGCCAGCAGCGGTGGAGGGGTCTACGAGCAGTACTTC. Translated, it gives CASSGGGVYEQYF.